This T cell receptor (beta chain) was profiled in a study of blood T cells in healthy people across ages. Findings of the study overall: Across the age range, TCR beta diversity per million T cells fell in a roughly linear way.

Primers used in a second PCR of about 7 to 12 cycles were a sample-barcoded 5' primer and a J-beta primer mix. TCRdb independently ran MiXCR on the 5' RACE reads; one entry per CDR3 protein. Here the sample spans 800,000 to 950,000 distinct CDR3 sequences, under 35% being singletons. As concerns this clonotype: Antigen unknown.

This CDR3 region has 14 residues. V gave up 6 bases and J gave up 3 bases, with 12 bases separating them. CDR1 and CDR2 (germline): MDHEN, SYDVKM. The sample was also linked to a second study, of T cells of mothers and their children.

The receptor was derived from a woman aged 40-49 years in good health. Sequencing input: blood. The chain carries TRBV28 and TRBJ1-3; possible D gene TRBD1, 6 bases. In nucleotides, the CDR3 is TGTGCCAGCAGAATACAGGGACTTGGAAACACCATATATTTT. It specifies CASRIQGLGNTIYF.